The T cell receptor (beta chain) described here comes from a study of beta chain features in type 1 diabetes. Across the study: The study examined about 100 million sorted cells across all samples. Findings and caveats of the study: For Type 1 diabetes patients, all four CD4+ subsets carried TCRB CDR3s that were moderately but significantly shorter. In comparison with healthy donors, patients had naive, central memory and Treg TCRB repertoires that appeared more similar.

The sequenced template was cDNA made from the entire isolated RNA. Sequenced by immunoSEQ multiplex PCR; TCRdb stores in-frame clones only, minus some. The sample records 150,000 to 190,000 clones, 11% being singletons. Blood was drawn once from each donor into heparinised tubes. The draws averaged roughly 120 mL. About this clone: Antigen: not known.

This receptor was identified in a young man in good health. The sequenced sample consisted of central memory CD4+ T cells from blood.

CDR3 loop: CTSSQSRRGGAAYEQYF. Here the CDR3 DNA reads TGCACCAGCAGCCAAAGTCGGCGTGGGGGGGCCGCCTACGAGCAGTACTTC. The chain links TRBV1 to TRBJ2-7; the table names TRBD2, a call not compared with the DNA. TRBV1 is classified as a pseudogene. The CDR3 sequence is 17 residues long.